The 3 T cell receptor beta chains reported below all come from one sample, sequenced in a study of CD8 T cells in Susac syndrome. RNA was extracted with the RNeasy kit, and a quantity of roughly 0.5 to 1 ug was reverse transcribed using random hexamers. TCRdb processed the immunoSEQ multiplex PCR reads anew with MiXCR; each CDR3 protein has one entry. The sample carries 90,000 to 150,000 distinct CDR3 sequences, about nine tenths recorded once. The sample taken for sequencing was CD8+ T cells from PBMCs. These receptors all stem from a human donor in good health.

V gene TRBV10-3 combines with J gene TRBJ1-4, with D maybe TRBD1 (5 bases). The CDR3 contains 14 residues. Per germline, CDR1 ENHRY and CDR2 SYGVKD. V was trimmed by 3 bases and J by 3 bases, leaving 8 bases between them. The DNA of the CDR3 is TGTGCCATCAGTGACCGGGACGCTAATGAAAAACTGTTTTTT. Protein: CAISDRDANEKLFF.

This clonotype appeared once. As DNA, the CDR3 is TGTGCCAGCAGCCGGACTAGTCCGGACGAGCAGTACTTC. Translating gives CASSRTSPDEQYF. The V call is TRBV14, the J call TRBJ2-7, with 7 positions matching TRBD2. The V segment lost 4 bases and the J segment 5 bases; nucleotides outside the gene matches: 5. Germline lookup yields CDR1 SGHDN and CDR2 FVKESK. This CDR3 has 13 residues.

The CDR3 DNA is TGTGCCAGCAGTTTCCTCGGGGGCACTGAAGCTTTCTTT. This codes for CASSFLGGTEAFF. The chain carries TRBV27 and TRBJ1-1; D possibly corresponds to TRBD1 (5 bases). V lost 3 bases to trimming and J lost 4 bases, with 9 bases between them. This CDR3 has 13 residues. CDR1 is MNHEY and CDR2 is SMNVEV in the germline V gene (reference sequence).